Detailed here is one T cell receptor beta chain. The antigen remains unidentified. The CDR3 is 16 amino acids. Unmatched junction bases numbered 16, after V lost 8 bases and J lost 7 bases. Germline V gene sequence: CDR1 KGHSH, CDR2 LQKENI. Nashville, Tennessee was home to all donors, each a Caucasian adult. The data belong to a study of shared clonotypes between healthy human individuals. The wider study: A couple of female and a few male donors aged 18 to 49 were enrolled.

Sequencing was performed with immunoSEQ multiplex PCR; in TCRdb, only in-frame clones are kept and a portion is missing. The sample gives about 1.5 million clones, nearly 99% of which show up once; 0.4% to 0.55% is in the top ten. Study outcomes and limitations: Generation probability values for non-shared clonotypes were lower than those for clonotypes shared by all four donors.

Sequences were obtained from naive CD4+ T cells sorted from blood. Specified subset: CD45RA+ positively selected. The sequence was collected from a young man in good health. This chain connects TRBV18 to TRBJ2-3, with 9 positions matching TRBD2. The CDR3 sequence is CASGRYSSGIVNTQYF. The DNA for the CDR3 is TGTGCCAGCGGTCGCTACTCTAGCGGGATCGTGAATACGCAGTATTTT.